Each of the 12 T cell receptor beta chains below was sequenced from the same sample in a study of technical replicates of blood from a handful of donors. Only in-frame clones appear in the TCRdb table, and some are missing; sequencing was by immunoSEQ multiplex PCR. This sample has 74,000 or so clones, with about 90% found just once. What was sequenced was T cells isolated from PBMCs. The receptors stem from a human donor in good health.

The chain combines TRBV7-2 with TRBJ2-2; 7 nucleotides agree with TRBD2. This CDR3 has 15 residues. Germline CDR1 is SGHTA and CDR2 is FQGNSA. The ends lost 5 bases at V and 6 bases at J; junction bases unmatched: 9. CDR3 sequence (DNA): TGTGCCAGCAGCGCCTCCGGGGGGTTTGCCGGGGAGCTGTTTTTT. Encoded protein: CASSASGGFAGELFF.

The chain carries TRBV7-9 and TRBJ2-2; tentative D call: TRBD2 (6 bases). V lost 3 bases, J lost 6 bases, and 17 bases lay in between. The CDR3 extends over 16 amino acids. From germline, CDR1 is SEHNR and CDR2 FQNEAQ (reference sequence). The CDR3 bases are TGTGCCAGCAGCTTCGGGACTCGCGAAAGGGCCGGGGAGCTGTTTTTT. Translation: CASSFGTRERAGELFF.

The CDR3 coding sequence is TGTGCCAGCAGCTGGGGGGAGTTCCAAAACATTCAGTACTTC. It yields the protein CASSWGEFQNIQYF. The V gene is TRBV11-2, the J gene TRBJ2-4, with D perhaps matching TRBD2 (6 bases). V dropped 4 bases and J dropped 5 bases, with 12 bases sitting between them. The CDR3 covers 14 residues. Per the germline V gene, CDR1 is SGHAT and CDR2 is FQNNGV.

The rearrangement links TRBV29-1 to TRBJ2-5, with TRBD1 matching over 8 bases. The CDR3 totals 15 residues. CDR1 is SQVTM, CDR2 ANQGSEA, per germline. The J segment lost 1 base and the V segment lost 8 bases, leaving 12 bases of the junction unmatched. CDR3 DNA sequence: TGCAGCCCCCTTCCTCCAGGGGGCGGCCAAGAGACCCAGTACTTC. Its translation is CSPLPPGGGQETQYF.

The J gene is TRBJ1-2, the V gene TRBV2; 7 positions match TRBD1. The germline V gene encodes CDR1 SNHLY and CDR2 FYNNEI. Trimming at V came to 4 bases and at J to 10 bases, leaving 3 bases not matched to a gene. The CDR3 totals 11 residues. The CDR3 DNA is TGTGCCAGCAGTGTCAGGGGGTTCTACACCTTC. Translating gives CASSVRGFYTF.

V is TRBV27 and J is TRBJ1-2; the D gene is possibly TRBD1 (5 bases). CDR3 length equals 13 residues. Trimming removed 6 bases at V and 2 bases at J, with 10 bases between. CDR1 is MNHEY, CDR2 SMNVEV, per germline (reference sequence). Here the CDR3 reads CASRLTDNYGYTF. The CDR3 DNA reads TGTGCCAGCAGGTTGACAGACAACTATGGCTACACCTTC.

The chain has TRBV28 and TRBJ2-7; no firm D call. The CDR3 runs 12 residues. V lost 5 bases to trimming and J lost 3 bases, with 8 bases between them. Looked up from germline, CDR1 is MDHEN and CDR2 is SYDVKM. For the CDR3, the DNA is TGTGCCAGCAGTGAGAAAGACTACGAGCAGTACTTC. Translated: CASSEKDYEQYF.

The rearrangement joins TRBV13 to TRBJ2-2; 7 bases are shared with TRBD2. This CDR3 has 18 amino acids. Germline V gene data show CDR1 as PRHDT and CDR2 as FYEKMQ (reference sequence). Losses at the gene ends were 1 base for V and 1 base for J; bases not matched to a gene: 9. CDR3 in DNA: TGTGCCAGCAGCTTAGACGGCGGGAGCCATCGGAACACCGGGGAGCTGTTTTTT. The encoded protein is CASSLDGGSHRNTGELFF.

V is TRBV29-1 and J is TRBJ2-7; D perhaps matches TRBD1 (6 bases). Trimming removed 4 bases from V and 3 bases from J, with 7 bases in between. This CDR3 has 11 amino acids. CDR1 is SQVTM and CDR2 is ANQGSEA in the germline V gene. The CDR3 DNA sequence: TGCAGCGTTGCAGGGGTCTACGAGCAGTACTTC. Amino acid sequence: CSVAGVYEQYF.

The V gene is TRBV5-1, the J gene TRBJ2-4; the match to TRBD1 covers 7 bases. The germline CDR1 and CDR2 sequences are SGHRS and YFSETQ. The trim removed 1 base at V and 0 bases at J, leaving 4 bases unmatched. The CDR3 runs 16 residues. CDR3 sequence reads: CASSLRQGLAKNIQYF. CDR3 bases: TGCGCCAGCAGCTTGAGACAGGGATTAGCCAAAAACATTCAGTACTTC.

CDR3 region: CASRGAQDSPLHF. The CDR3 DNA reads TGTGCCTCCCGTGGGGCGCAGGATTCACCCCTCCACTTT. The chain uses TRBV15 and TRBJ1-6, with a tentative D call TRBD1 (5 bases). There are 13 residues in the CDR3. Trimming removed 11 bases at V and 8 bases at J, with 16 bases between. Germline loops: CDR1 LNHNV, CDR2 YYDKDF (reference sequence).

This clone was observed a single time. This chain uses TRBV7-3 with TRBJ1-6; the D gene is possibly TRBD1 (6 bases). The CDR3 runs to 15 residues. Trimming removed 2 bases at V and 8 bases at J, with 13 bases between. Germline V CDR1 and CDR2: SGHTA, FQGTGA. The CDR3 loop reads CASSLSADSYSPLHF. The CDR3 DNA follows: TGTGCCAGCAGCTTATCAGCGGACAGTTATTCACCCCTCCACTTT. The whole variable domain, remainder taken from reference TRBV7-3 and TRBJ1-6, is GAGVSQTPSNKVTEKGKYVELRCDPISGHTALYWYRQSLGQGPEFLIYFQGTGAADDSGLPNDRFFAVRPEGSVSTLKIQRTERGDSAVYLCASSLSADSYSPLHFGNGTRLTVT.